This passage covers 16 T cell receptor beta chains from one sample sequenced in a study of cytomegalovirus exposure and HLA in healthy donors. The PCR made use of 60 Vbeta and 13 Jbeta primers. Generated by immunoSEQ multiplex PCR, the TCRdb table keeps only in-frame clones and is missing some. The sample yields over 150,000 clones, approximately 79% seen once. Sequencing input: PBMCs. The receptors come from a woman aged 18-30 years in good health and CMV-seronegative.

This CDR3 is CASSFNMDQETQYF. The CDR3 DNA reads TGTGCCAGCAGTTTCAACATGGACCAAGAGACCCAGTACTTC. J is TRBJ2-5 and V is TRBV28; D not certain. Germline V gene data show CDR1 as MDHEN and CDR2 as SYDVKM. The CDR3 is made up of 14 amino acids. Trimming shortened V by 3 bases and J by 0 bases, and 8 bases separated the two germline ends.

This clone was observed a handful of times. The chain carries TRBV9 and TRBJ2-1; D might be TRBD2 (6 bases). Germline lookup yields CDR1 SGDLS and CDR2 YYNGEE. The CDR3 consists of 17 residues. The germline V and J ends were trimmed by 4 bases and 0 bases, with 17 bases remaining between them. The CDR3 DNA reads as TGTGCCAGCAGCCAAGACGGAGGGGAAACCTCCTACAATGAGCAGTTCTTC. It codes for CASSQDGGETSYNEQFF.

The chain has TRBV7-8 and TRBJ1-5; 8 bases agree with TRBD1. Trimming at V came to 5 bases and at J to 2 bases, leaving 17 bases not matched to a gene. The CDR3 spans 19 residues. Germline CDR1 is SGHVS and CDR2 is FQNEAQ. The CDR3 bases are TGTGCCAGCAGCCATCCTCCGGGACAGGCCTCTAGGCGCAATCAGCCCCAGCATTTT. Its protein is CASSHPPGQASRRNQPQHF.

J is TRBJ2-2 and V is TRBV29-1; 9 bases match TRBD2. J gave up 5 bases and V 3 bases, and 4 bases lay outside the gene matches. This CDR3 has 14 residues. The V gene's germline CDR1 is SQVTM and CDR2 ANQGSEA. CDR3 sequence: CSVERGGRTGELFF. In DNA form, the CDR3 reads TGCAGCGTTGAGCGGGGGGGCCGGACCGGGGAGCTGTTTTTT.

The V call is TRBV2, the J call TRBJ2-2; 7 bases agree with TRBD2. CDR1 SNHLY and CDR2 FYNNEI come from the germline V gene. The CDR3 consists of 14 residues. V dropped 7 bases and J dropped 5; count of bases not matched to a gene: 7. The CDR3 sequence is CASKLLARTGELFF. The CDR3, as DNA: TGTGCCAGCAAGTTACTAGCGAGGACCGGGGAGCTGTTTTTT.

The gene calls are TRBV9 and TRBJ1-2, with 10 bases matching TRBD1. This CDR3 is 17 amino acids long. The V gene end was trimmed by 4 bases and the J gene end by 4 bases; junction bases not matched to a gene: 13. Looked up from germline, CDR1 is SGDLS and CDR2 is YYNGEE. CDR3 region: CASSHRQGARLFYGYTF. In nucleotides, the CDR3 is TGTGCCAGCAGCCATCGACAGGGGGCGCGTCTGTTCTATGGCTACACCTTC.

This clone is deemed medium-sized. The J gene is TRBJ2-6, the V gene TRBV5-4; D may be TRBD1 (6 bases). V lost 4 bases and J lost 0, with 14 bases in between. The germline V gene encodes CDR1 SGHNT and CDR2 YYREEE (reference sequence). The CDR3 contains 17 residues. For the CDR3, the DNA is TGTGCCAGCAGCGCGACAGGATCTTCCTCTGGGGCCAACGTCCTGACTTTC. This sequence encodes CASSATGSSSGANVLTF.

This chain joins TRBV30 and TRBJ1-3; D is ambiguous. From germline, CDR1 is GTSNPN and CDR2 SVGIG (reference sequence). Trimming shortened V by 5 bases and J by 1 base, and 9 bases separated the two germline ends. The CDR3 is made up of 13 amino acids. The CDR3 DNA sequence: TGTGCCTGGTCCACGGGGTCTGGAAACACCATATATTTT. This encodes CAWSTGSGNTIYF.

In its sample, this clone was seen a few times. V gene TRBV5-5 combines with J gene TRBJ2-3; TRBD1 agrees at 7 bases. The CDR3 loop spans 16 amino acids. Trimming took 0 bases from V and 3 from J; bases not matched to a gene: 7. Germline CDR1 SGHKS, CDR2 YYEKEE (reference sequence). DNA for the CDR3: TGTGCCAGCAGCTTGGGGGGACGACAGGGAACAGATACGCAGTATTTT. Amino acids: CASSLGGRQGTDTQYF.

The chain is built from TRBV7-2 and TRBJ2-7; the match to TRBD2 covers 9 bases. In germline, CDR1 is SGHTA, CDR2 FQGNSA. With V trimmed by 1 base and J by 4 bases, 8 bases remained unmatched. This CDR3 has 16 amino acids. CDR3: CASSLVAGGPGYEQYF. The CDR3 coding sequence is TGTGCCAGCAGCTTAGTGGCGGGGGGGCCTGGGTACGAGCAGTACTTC.

This clone was detected once. J is TRBJ2-6 and V is TRBV12-5; 8 bases are shared with TRBD1. There are 15 residues in the CDR3. Trimming took 5 bases from V and 2 from J; bases not matched to a gene: 2. The V gene's germline CDR1 is LGHNT and CDR2 FRNRAP. The CDR3 sequence is CASGLRGPGANVLTF. CDR3 DNA sequence: TGTGCTAGTGGTCTCAGGGGGCCTGGGGCCAACGTCCTGACTTTC.

The chain has TRBV6-1 and TRBJ2-6, with 7 bases aligning to TRBD1. CDR1 is MNHNS, CDR2 SASEGT, per germline. After removal of 2 bases from V and 4 bases from J, the junction contained 2 bases not matched to a gene. The CDR3 totals 15 residues. The CDR3 DNA follows: TGTGCCAGCAGTGAAACAGGGGACGGGGCCAACGTCCTGACTTTC. Its protein product is CASSETGDGANVLTF.

The V gene is TRBV6-4, the J gene TRBJ2-3, with D possibly matching TRBD1 (5 bases). From germline, CDR1 is MRHNA and CDR2 SNTAGT. V was cut by 7 bases and J by 0 bases, with 8 bases left in between. The CDR3 has 13 amino acids. The CDR3 DNA follows: TGTGCCAGCACCGACAGTAGCACAGATACGCAGTATTTT. This sequence encodes CASTDSSTDTQYF.

The V call is TRBV29-1, the J call TRBJ1-6; D perhaps matches TRBD1 (5 bases). V was pared by 4 bases and J by 7 bases, with 14 bases between. The CDR3 is made up of 14 amino acids. Germline lookup yields CDR1 SQVTM and CDR2 ANQGSEA. In DNA form, the CDR3 reads TGCAGCGTTGGAGAAAGGGGCAGCAATTCACCCCTCCACTTT. Translation: CSVGERGSNSPLHF.

This chain links TRBV6-1 with TRBJ1-5, with no clear D. The CDR3 is made up of 14 amino acids. The ends were cut back, 7 bases at V and 0 bases at J, with 10 bases in the middle. Looked up from germline, CDR1 is MNHNS and CDR2 is SASEGT. CDR3 DNA sequence: TGTGCCAGCATTCAGGTTTATAGCAATCAGCCCCAGCATTTT. It translates to CASIQVYSNQPQHF.

V is TRBV4-1 and J is TRBJ1-6; D unresolved. V dropped 0 bases and J dropped 8 bases, with 14 bases sitting between them. Germline values: CDR1 MGHRA, CDR2 YSYEKL. CDR3 length: 16 residues. The CDR3 sequence is CASSQDPGLDDSPLHF. Written as DNA, the CDR3 is TGCGCCAGCAGCCAAGATCCAGGCCTTGACGATTCACCCCTCCACTTT.